In its sample, the clone carrying this T cell receptor beta chain was seen a few times. As yet, its antigen is unknown. TCRdb ran MiXCR on the 5' RACE reads and lists one entry per CDR3 protein. The profile shows almost 600,000 distinct CDR3 sequences, around an eighth of them singletons. CDR1 and CDR2 from the germline V gene are SGHDN and FVKESK. This CDR3 has 14 residues. The V end was cut by 0 bases, the J end by 9 bases, with 12 bases between. The sample belongs to a study of T cells after yellow fever vaccination. Study-wide results and caveats: A small share of clonotypes appeared in both CD4 and CD8 compartments. Reappearance after the booster was observed for most primary-vaccination clones (96% CD4, more than 70% CD8).

This sequence was found in a man aged 25 to 45 who received the YFV17D yellow fever vaccine. Sequences were derived from PBMCs, sampled on the day of the yellow fever booster vaccination. The rearrangement joins TRBV14 to TRBJ2-1; no reliable D call. Here the CDR3 DNA reads TGTGCCAGCAGCCAAGATGGCATAGCTGTTGAGCAGTTCTTC. It codes for CASSQDGIAVEQFF.